The table lists the clone carrying this T cell receptor beta chain with many counts. Its antigen remains unknown. The sample comes from a study of CD8 T cells in ankylosing spondylitis. Study conclusions and caveats: Several highly homologous variants made up a TCR beta motif, and this motif appeared characteristic of ankylosing spondylitis blood. Earlier studies detected some motif variants in reactive arthritis synovial fluid and blood. In ankylosing spondylitis patients, matched synovial fluid reportedly showed significant enrichment of disease-linked clones.

By quantitative 5'-RACE with molecular barcodes, the TCR beta libraries were made. TCRdb independently ran MiXCR on the 5' RACE reads; one entry per CDR3 protein. This sample has 200,000 to 300,000 distinct CDR3 sequences; about 10% occur once, and the top ten carry less than 8%. This CDR3 is built from 16 residues. Per germline, CDR1 SGHRS and CDR2 YFSETQ. V dropped 3 bases and J dropped 3 bases, with 19 bases sitting between them. Sequenced sample: blood, either unsorted or a sorted T cell fraction (not recorded which). This TCR derives from a male donor with ankylosing spondylitis or in good health (not recorded which). The chain recombines TRBV5-1 with TRBJ2-7, with D perhaps assigned TRBD1 or TRBD2 (5 bases each). CDR3 loop: CASSWGREFQIYEQYF. The DNA of the CDR3 is TGCGCCAGCAGCTGGGGACGGGAATTCCAAATCTACGAGCAGTACTTC.